The entry below describes one T cell receptor (beta chain). The sample holds a few counts of this clone. It lacks a known antigen. Base qualities are missing; no much larger clone stands one base away. The junction carries 8 bases between V and J, which are trimmed by 0 bases and 11 bases respectively. CDR1 and CDR2 were assigned from the germline V gene as SGHAT and FQNNGV. From the cysteine through the phenylalanine, the CDR3 covers 13 amino acids. The retained sequence is limited to the CDR3, 39 bases, with the frame set at the first base. These data belong to a study of beta chain features in type 1 diabetes (dated by TCRdb to 2016 to 2018). Looking at the study overall: No differences in mean age, gender distribution, total cell number or subset yield were found between patients and healthy donors. Naive and central memory subsets were obtained from all 30 or so donors, but regulatory and stem cell-like memory subsets were isolated from only 8 patients and roughly eight healthy donors. The study compared the TCRB repertoires of sorted circulating CD4+ T cell subsets in recently diagnosed type 1 diabetes patients with those in matched healthy donors. A total of roughly 100 million sorted cells were examined across all samples, and a strong correlation was observed between cell number per subset and RNA yield. Points the paper makes about the study in general: Because cDNA was sequenced instead of genomic DNA, highly expressing activated cells could be over-represented, though the groups showed no difference in activation or CD3 levels. Only small numbers of individuals were included in the HLA sub-analyses, which left unresolved whether HLA type had any influence on TCRB rearrangement. Shorter templates might be favored by PCR, yet because patient and control samples were amplified and corrected together, any such skew would affect both groups equally. A moderate but significant shortening of TCRB CDR3 length was observed in type 1 diabetes patients in all four CD4+ subsets. Naive, central memory and regulatory TCRB repertoires appeared more similar among patients than among healthy donors. Patients with type 1 diabetes made fewer insertions and deleted more nucleotides at VDJ recombination sites, implying thymic rearrangement abnormalities.

The entire amount of isolated RNA was reverse transcribed using the High Capacity cDNA Reverse Transcription Kit, so the sequenced TCRB transcripts were expressed ones. Deep immunoSEQ sequencing was applied to naive, central memory and regulatory T cell samples, giving an average of around 3.4 million total reads per sample. Sorted cells were lysed in RLT buffer, and RNA was extracted using DNase-treated RNeasy Micro or Mini kits according to cell number. Each cell subset was processed on its own to prevent cross-contamination, while patient and healthy donor samples were processed together. TCRB sequences were amplified from cDNA with the immunoSEQ multiplex PCR, producing 87-bp fragments spanning the CDR3 region. Sequencing of the amplicons was done on the Illumina HiSeq platform. In the authors' own workflow: PCR bias was computationally corrected using synthetic template baselines, reads within Hamming distance 2 were collapsed, and singletons that could not be merged were discarded. By aligning reads against IMGT, V, D and J genes, CDR3 length, and insertions or deletions at six rearrangement sites were assigned. Within each subset, clonotype counts were normalized to sorted cell number, and only after that were true diversity and Gini coefficients computed with the tcR R package. The overlap coefficient, calculated on TCRB nucleotide sequences, was used to quantify repertoire sharing. As a proxy for the pre-selection repertoire, out-of-frame TCRB sequences from naive cells were analyzed. Here the immuneACCESS table is served through TCRdb, limited to in-frame sequences with V and J called. Missing clones are a known gap in these copies; in checked studies unresolved V genes cover under half, and the rest lacks a known reason. From that table come the V and J calls and clone size; the DNA was used to work out D and trimming. Present in this sample are more than 550,000 clones, over 12% of which were seen just once. The top ten constitute 0.035% to 0.045% of the sample.

Each donor gave one peripheral blood draw, approximately 120 mL on average, collected into heparinised tubes. A BD FACSAria II was used to sort naive, central memory, regulatory and stem cell-like memory CD4+ T cells with a panel that included CD45RO, CCR7, CD25, CD127, CD95 and CD27. All sorted populations exceeded 95% purity. Right away, PBMCs were isolated by Lymphoprep density gradient centrifugation and were stained directly, with no culture step. To minimize batch effects, samples were stained and sorted in pairs, one healthy donor with one patient per experiment. The receptor's source is a man younger than 35 with type 1 diabetes. The specimen was naive CD4+ T cells from blood. The cell subset or site tag for this specimen amounts to: true naive CD4+ T cells. The chain uses TRBV11-2 and TRBJ1-6; the D segment cannot be called with confidence. CDR3 protein: CASSLDPVTPLHF. The DNA is TGTGCCAGCAGCTTAGATCCAGTAACACCCCTCCACTTT.